A single sample is the source of the 5 T cell receptor beta chains below, sequenced in a study of blood T cell repertoires in COVID-19. TCRdb keeps only in-frame clones here, not all; method: immunoSEQ multiplex PCR. The sample shows some 260,000 clones, 70% to 90% of them seen only once. The sequencing input was peripheral blood. Source of these receptors: a woman in her 40s who had recovered from COVID-19.

The sample holds one count of this clone. The CDR3 DNA follows: TGCGCCAGCAGCTTGGATACAGGCAATTGGCCCCAGCATTTT. This codes for CASSLDTGNWPQHF. The V gene is TRBV5-1, the J gene TRBJ1-5; possible D gene TRBD1, 5 bases. CDR3 length: 14 residues. Germline V gives CDR1 SGHRS, CDR2 YFSETQ. V was clipped by 0 bases and J by 9 bases, with 13 bases between them.

The chain is built from TRBV5-6 and TRBJ2-7; D is unresolved. V lost 4 bases, J lost 6 bases, and 11 bases lay in between. From germline, CDR1 is SGHDT and CDR2 YYEEEE. CDR3 length: 12 residues. In DNA, the CDR3 is TGTGCCAGCAGCGCCTACTACTCCGAGCAGTACTTC. This gives the protein CASSAYYSEQYF.

The chain joins TRBV28 to TRBJ2-7; 7 nucleotides match TRBD2. CDR1 MDHEN and CDR2 SYDVKM come from the germline V gene. The V segment lost 4 bases and the J segment 4 bases; nucleotides outside the gene matches: 7. This CDR3 has 14 amino acids. CDR3 in amino acids: CASSSSGLTYEQYF. The CDR3 DNA sequence: TGTGCCAGCAGTTCTAGCGGTTTAACATACGAGCAGTACTTC.

The V and J genes are TRBV7-2 and TRBJ2-7; no clear D gene. V was shortened by 3 bases and J by 5 bases, with 5 bases between the two germline ends. Looked up from germline, CDR1 is SGHTA and CDR2 is FQGNSA. CDR3 length: 11 amino acids. CDR3 coding DNA: TGTGCCAGCAGCTTCTTTGACGAGCAGTACTTC. Protein product: CASSFFDEQYF.

The rearrangement uses TRBV19 and TRBJ1-3; 8 bases are a match to TRBD1. Germline V gene sequence: CDR1 LNHDA, CDR2 SQIVND (reference sequence). This CDR3 is 13 amino acids long. J was trimmed by 4 bases and V by 6 bases; bases with no gene match: 2. As DNA, the CDR3 is TGTGCCAGTAGCGGACAGGGCGGAAACACCATATATTTT. Translating gives CASSGQGGNTIYF.